This paragraph covers one TCR beta chain sequence. This sample is part of a study of blood T cell repertoires in COVID-19. Study information: Sites in the United States, Italy and Spain provided acute and convalescent COVID-19 samples.

The V gene's germline CDR1 is LNHDA and CDR2 SQIVND (reference sequence). CDR3 size: 16 residues. V lost 5 bases and J lost 2; bases outside the gene matches: 10. Data came from immunoSEQ multiplex PCR; TCRdb stores just in-frame clones and leaves some out. The repertoire has approximately 120,000 clones, 80% to 95% of them found once; the top ten carry about 2%. V gene TRBV19 combines with J gene TRBJ1-2; 8 bases are shared with TRBD1. This receptor was taken from a man aged 50-60 years with COVID-19, enrolled during active disease. The specimen was peripheral blood. CDR3 residues: CASSPRTGHSNYGYTF. CDR3 nucleotides: TGTGCCAGTAGTCCTCGGACAGGGCATTCAAACTATGGCTACACCTTC. The full variable domain, in which reference TRBV19 and TRBJ1-2 provide the parts outside the CDR3, is DGGITQSPKYLFRKEGQNVTLSCEQNLNHDAMYWYRQDPGQGLRLIYYSQIVNDFQKGDIAEGYSVSREKKESFPLTVTSAQKNPTAFYLCASSPRTGHSNYGYTFGSGTRLTVV.